A selection of T cell receptor beta chains follows, all from one sample in a study of cytomegalovirus exposure and HLA in healthy donors. The method was immunoSEQ multiplex PCR; TCRdb's version includes in-frame clones alone and lacks a portion of them. Among 100,000 or so clones listed, over 80% were seen once. Sequenced material: PBMCs. The receptors were gathered from a young man in good health and CMV-seropositive. Each CDR3 is given without its conserved first and last residue. Each record gives: D gene, J gene, V gene, CDR3 protein. A D gene is named only where the DNA matches it firmly.

>.|TRBJ2-2|TRBV5-1
ASNPRTINTGELF
>.|TRBJ1-1|TRBV18
ASSLVVTVNTEAF
>TRBD2|TRBJ2-1|TRBV19
ASKRVAGEDNEQF
>TRBD2|TRBJ2-3|TRBV2
ASSRTSGADTQY
>TRBD2|TRBJ2-3|TRBV19
ASSIVWTSVGDTQY
>TRBD1|TRBJ2-7|TRBV27
ASSSRTGVYEQY
>.|TRBJ1-3|TRBV5-6
ASSLGGFKEAGNTIY
>TRBD2|TRBJ2-7|TRBV7-2
ASSLEREGQY
>.|TRBJ2-5|TRBV10-3
AISESSAGRQTQY
>TRBD2|TRBJ2-3|TRBV7-2
ASSFGLAGGFSTDTQY
>.|TRBJ1-2|TRBV7-9
ASSLNNNYGYT
>TRBD1|TRBJ2-7|TRBV19
ASRDRGHEQY
>.|TRBJ1-4|TRBV7-6
ASSAIRGPGGGEKLF
>.|TRBJ1-6|TRBV6-5
ASSYPGEYSPLH
>.|TRBJ1-2|TRBV19
ASLPGSGNNYGYT
>.|TRBJ2-5|TRBV29-1
SVEGGGRETQY
>TRBD2|TRBJ2-1|TRBV27
ASRLIAGGHEQF
>TRBD1|TRBJ1-2|TRBV5-4
ASSLETAGGLYGYT
>.|TRBJ1-1|TRBV7-6
ASRRQPNQNTEAF
>TRBD1|TRBJ1-1|TRBV4-2
ASSARQGLNTEAF
>.|TRBJ1-2|TRBV5-4
ASSLGSAYNYGYT
>.|TRBJ1-1|TRBV19
ATTGFGDRRNTEAF
>TRBD2|TRBJ2-5|TRBV4-1
ASSHTGLAGGNQETQY
>TRBD1|TRBJ2-5|TRBV19
ASSTDRGMETQY
>TRBD2|TRBJ2-1|TRBV5-1
ASSPSSGGYNEQF
>.|TRBJ2-5|TRBV6-6
ASSSSGHYLNEQY
>.|TRBJ2-5|TRBV5-6
ASSLHREETQY
>TRBD1|TRBJ1-1|TRBV5-1
ASSSGGAVAEAF
>.|TRBJ2-1|TRBV15
ATSSSYNEQF
>.|TRBJ2-7|TRBV15
ATSRERFSYEQY
>.|TRBJ1-2|TRBV28
ASIPGGSYGYT
>.|TRBJ1-2|TRBV28
ASSPGQRYYGYT
>TRBD1|TRBJ1-2|TRBV5-1
ASSPSQGAQGYT
>TRBD1|TRBJ2-2|TRBV9
ASSGTGGTGELF
>.|TRBJ1-3|TRBV6-4
ASSDGRSGNTIY
>.|TRBJ1-1|TRBV29-1
SVGLLNTEAF
>.|TRBJ1-2|TRBV9
ASSVGSRAGDGYT
>TRBD1|TRBJ2-7|TRBV5-1
ASSGKGQGAGEQY
>.|TRBJ2-1|TRBV2
ASSGGRPRQF
>TRBD1|TRBJ1-2|TRBV18
ASSPGTALPNTGYT
>.|TRBJ1-6|TRBV2
ASNPGGRVDTPLH
>TRBD2|TRBJ2-1|TRBV4-1
ASRRPGGDYNEQF